A selection of T cell receptor beta chains follows, all from one sample in a study of early T cells in non-severe SARS-CoV-2 infection. TCRdb used MiXCR to reprocess the 5' RACE reads, holding one entry per CDR3 protein. Among 60,000 to 70,000 distinct CDR3 sequences listed, 8% to 9.5% were seen once. The sequenced sample consisted of whole blood. These receptors were collected from an adult who was a healthcare worker with PCR-confirmed SARS-CoV-2 infection or an uninfected control (not recorded which). Both conserved end residues are part of each CDR3. A D gene is named only where the DNA matches it firmly.

d_gene | j_gene | v_gene | CDR3aa
- | TRBJ2-7 | TRBV7-2 | CASSSMGLHYEQYF
TRBD1 | TRBJ2-2 | TRBV6-4 | CASKEGQGSFGELFF
TRBD2 | TRBJ2-1 | TRBV7-2 | CASSLQREIRREQFF
TRBD1 | TRBJ2-3 | TRBV7-6 | CASSLDRGYGTQYF
- | TRBJ2-5 | TRBV28 | CASSFMGDTQETQYF
- | TRBJ2-7 | TRBV29-1 | CSVTLGAGSYEQYF
- | TRBJ2-4 | TRBV18 | CASSPGDKNIQYF
TRBD2 | TRBJ2-1 | TRBV10-3 | CAISEGRLAGGPGHNEQFF
TRBD1 | TRBJ1-4 | TRBV5-4 | CASRNTGDGNEKLFF
TRBD1 | TRBJ2-3 | TRBV28 | CASSFLRDRYF
TRBD2 | TRBJ2-1 | TRBV3-1 | CASSQGLAGGNEQFF
- | TRBJ2-1 | TRBV2 | CASIFLEVSNEQFF
- | TRBJ2-1 | TRBV7-9 | CASSSSFHEQFF
- | TRBJ2-5 | TRBV20-1 | CSARADSKETQYF
TRBD2 | TRBJ2-3 | TRBV7-6 | CASSLKSGRPGSTDTQYF
- | TRBJ2-1 | TRBV20-1 | CSARVVTTRSYNEQFF
TRBD1 | TRBJ2-7 | TRBV7-2 | CASSPTGDEQYF
- | TRBJ2-7 | TRBV7-9 | CASSPRGVPYEQYF
- | TRBJ2-7 | TRBV11-2 | CASSLKGGEQYF
- | TRBJ2-1 | TRBV2 | CASSEIQQGGNEQFF
TRBD2 | TRBJ2-2 | TRBV27 | CASSLWASGRAYLNTGELFF
- | TRBJ2-7 | TRBV7-2 | CASSPAYEQYF
TRBD2 | TRBJ2-2 | TRBV4-2 | CASSQRVGGSLGELFF
- | TRBJ1-3 | TRBV4-3 | CASSQDPPGSGNTIYF
TRBD1 | TRBJ2-3 | TRBV20-1 | CSAGTGPTDTQYF
- | TRBJ2-7 | TRBV28 | CASRESGGHLEQYF
TRBD2 | TRBJ2-3 | TRBV9 | CASSVVGAVAGSSQYF
TRBD1 | TRBJ1-3 | TRBV5-4 | CASSWGTGHSGNTIYF
TRBD1 | TRBJ2-2 | TRBV6-2/TRBV6-3 | CAGTGQGDTGELFF
TRBD1 | TRBJ2-3 | TRBV29-1 | CSVERYRGKDTQYF
TRBD2 | TRBJ2-7 | TRBV9 | CASRTGTSGSSYEQYF
- | TRBJ2-5 | TRBV3-1 | CASSQNIGETQYF
- | TRBJ2-2 | TRBV29-1 | CSVNEGGTGELFF